The table lists the clone carrying this T cell receptor (beta chain) with a few counts. Its antigen is still unknown. This sample stems from a study of T cell repertoires in cytomegalovirus infection. Overall study context: The authors relied on CMV epitopes, both recently identified HLA-C-restricted and well-studied HLA-B-restricted. A matching HLA type, together with CMV infection, was signaled by public TCR beta signatures. Regarding the study as a whole: Summed frequency of shared TCR beta families picked out CMV carriers who also had the relevant HLA. Ex vivo responses were dominated by HLA-C-restricted CMV-specific TCR beta clonotypes.

The V gene's germline CDR1 is ENHRY and CDR2 SYGVKD. The CDR3 is 15 residues long. V was cut by 10 bases and J by 2 bases, with 18 bases left in between. TCRdb itself ran the reads through MiXCR, one entry per CDR3 protein. The table records about 770,000 distinct CDR3 sequences, just under 30% of them present only once. The receptor's source is a human donor in good health (CMV status not recorded). Some clones in this sample may be carry-over from other donors' samples. This specimen was cultured CD8+ T cells from PBMCs, taken from culture after CMV antigen stimulation. This chain connects TRBV10-3 to TRBJ2-1; weak D call: TRBD1 (7 bases). The CDR3 reads CASKTPGGPYNEQFF. CDR3 coding DNA: TGTGCCAGCAAGACTCCAGGGGGGCCCTACAATGAGCAGTTCTTC.